Following are 16 T cell receptor beta chains from one sample sequenced in a study of radiotherapy plus CTLA-4 blockade in lung cancer. The data were produced by immunoSEQ multiplex PCR, yet TCRdb's version contains in-frame clones alone and is incomplete. The table shows approximately 33,000 clones, with around 73% occurring only once. This specimen was peripheral blood, taken from a patient treated with radiotherapy plus ipilimumab. Every receptor here comes from a human donor with non-small cell lung cancer who had stable disease on radiotherapy plus ipilimumab.

CDR3 loop: CASSSPGGPKNEQFF. The CDR3 DNA reads as TGTGCCAGCAGTTCCCCGGGAGGCCCAAAAAATGAGCAGTTCTTC. This sequence joins TRBV27 and TRBJ2-1; 7 positions agree with TRBD2. This CDR3 region has 15 residues. V shed 4 bases and J 7 bases; nucleotides not matched to a gene: 10. Germline V CDR1 and CDR2: MNHEY, SMNVEV (reference sequence).

The rearrangement links TRBV20-1 to TRBJ2-5; D not certain. Germline lookup yields CDR1 DFQATT and CDR2 SNEGSKA (reference sequence). V shed 2 bases and J shed 5 bases, with 3 bases lying between them. This CDR3 region has 10 residues. CDR3 coding DNA: TGCAGTGCTAGACTGGAGACCCAGTACTTC. Its translation: CSARLETQYF.

V and J are TRBV28 and TRBJ2-7; 9 positions match TRBD1. With 4 bases clipped from V and 5 bases from J, the junction kept 3 bases outside the gene matches. The CDR3 length is 13 residues. Germline V gives CDR1 MDHEN, CDR2 SYDVKM. The CDR3 nucleotides are TGTGCCAGCAGTTACAGGGGGCTCAACGAGCAGTACGTC. Translated, it gives CASSYRGLNEQYV.

The chain couples TRBV28 to TRBJ2-3; maybe TRBD2 (5 bases). The germline V gene encodes CDR1 MDHEN and CDR2 SYDVKM. V lost 4 bases to trimming and J lost 9 bases, with 11 bases between them. This CDR3 region has 12 residues. The CDR3 nucleotides read TGTGCCAGCAGTTCCTTAGCGCGGACGCAGTATTTT. As protein: CASSSLARTQYF.

This chain connects TRBV29-1 to TRBJ1-2, with D perhaps TRBD1 (5 bases). From germline, CDR1 is SQVTM and CDR2 ANQGSEA. This CDR3 is 13 amino acids long. V lost 3 bases to trimming and J lost 2 bases, with 10 bases between them. CDR3 amino acids: CSVDKGPNYGYTF. CDR3 in DNA: TGCAGCGTTGATAAGGGGCCGAACTATGGCTACACCTTC.

The gene calls are TRBV6-4 and TRBJ1-2, with 9 bases lining up with TRBD1. Germline assignment: CDR1 MRHNA and CDR2 SNTAGT. V lost 10 bases and J lost 8; bases outside the gene matches: 14. The CDR3 has 14 residues. CDR3 amino acids: CANHIGTGSRGYTF. CDR3 DNA: TGTGCCAACCACATCGGGACAGGGAGTAGGGGCTACACCTTC.

The chain recombines TRBV6-1 with TRBJ1-1; 8 bases are a match to TRBD1. Unmatched junction bases numbered 8, after V lost 4 bases and J lost 10 bases. This CDR3 comprises 13 residues. CDR1 and CDR2 (germline): MNHNS, SASEGT. This CDR3 is CASSGLQGGIAFF. The CDR3 region has the DNA TGTGCCAGCAGTGGTTTACAGGGGGGGATAGCTTTCTTT.

The chain is built from TRBV15 and TRBJ2-1; D is possibly TRBD2 (5 bases). Trimming took 0 bases from V and 1 from J, leaving 7 bases between them. Per germline, CDR1 LNHNV and CDR2 YYDKDF (reference sequence). The CDR3 runs 15 residues. DNA for the CDR3: TGTGCCACCAGCAGAGACGGGGATTCCTACAATGAGCAGTTCTTC. Amino acids: CATSRDGDSYNEQFF. Full variable domain (remainder filled in from reference TRBV15 and TRBJ2-1): DAMVIQNPRYQVTQFGKPVTLSCSQTLNHNVMYWYQQKSSQAPKLLFHYYDKDFNNEADTPDNFQSRRPNTSFCFLDIRSPGLGDTAMYLCATSRDGDSYNEQFFGPGTRLTVL.

V is TRBV11-3 and J is TRBJ2-3, with TRBD2 matching over 8 bases. The V gene's germline CDR1 is SGHNT and CDR2 YENEEA. V lost 5 bases, J lost 5 bases, and 9 bases stayed unmatched. CDR3 length: 15 amino acids. This chain's CDR3 is CASSPEPGGRDTQYF. Here the CDR3 DNA reads TGTGCCAGCAGCCCTGAGCCGGGGGGGAGAGATACGCAGTATTTT.

This clone was found a few times. This sequence joins TRBV28 and TRBJ1-5; D gene uncertain. Looked up from germline, CDR1 is MDHEN and CDR2 is SYDVKM. This CDR3 contains 12 residues. Trimming removed 10 bases at V and 4 bases at J, with 11 bases between. The CDR3 sequence is CATRWGNQPQHF. The CDR3, as DNA: TGTGCCACCAGATGGGGAAATCAGCCCCAGCATTTT.

This chain's CDR3 is CASSLGPGLAGYNEQFF. For the CDR3, the DNA is TGTGCCAGCAGCTTAGGACCGGGACTAGCGGGATACAATGAGCAGTTCTTC. V and J are TRBV11-2 and TRBJ2-1, with 13 bases fitting TRBD2. The CDR3 has 17 residues. V dropped 1 base and J dropped 4; count of bases not matched to a gene: 4. Germline CDR1 and CDR2: SGHAT and FQNNGV.

This clone showed up just once. The rearrangement uses TRBV6-6 and TRBJ2-4; D gene unclear. Trimming shortened V by 8 bases and J by 0 bases, and 14 bases separated the two germline ends. This CDR3 has 15 residues. Germline CDR1 is MNHNY and CDR2 is SVGAGI (reference sequence). The DNA for the CDR3 is TGTGCCAGCCGCGTCCAACCCTTAGCCAAAAACATTCAGTACTTC. The encoded protein is CASRVQPLAKNIQYF.

The rearrangement uses TRBV7-2 and TRBJ1-3; D is unresolved. This CDR3 comprises 15 residues. CDR1 and CDR2 from the germline V gene are SGHTA and FQGNSA. Trimming stripped 1 base from V and 0 bases from J, with 7 bases between. The CDR3 loop is CASSLGGSSGNTIYF. The CDR3 region has the DNA TGTGCCAGCAGCTTAGGCGGAAGCTCTGGAAACACCATATATTTT.

J is TRBJ1-1 and V is TRBV6-1; D remains ambiguous. The CDR3 totals 13 residues. Between the trimmed V and J ends, which lost 7 bases and 0 bases, there was a span of 9 bases. The germline gives CDR1 MNHNS, CDR2 SASEGT. The CDR3 reads CASTDRVNTEAFF. CDR3 DNA sequence: TGTGCCAGCACGGATCGCGTGAACACTGAAGCTTTCTTT.

The J gene is TRBJ1-5, the V gene TRBV6-1; TRBD1 agrees at 8 bases. V shed 3 bases, J shed 5 bases, and the junction held 3 bases outside the gene matches. This CDR3 comprises 14 residues. Germline V gene data show CDR1 as MNHNS and CDR2 as SASEGT. Written as DNA, the CDR3 is TGTGCCAGCAGTGAGTTACAGGGGGATCAGCCCCAGCATTTT. Translated, it gives CASSELQGDQPQHF.

The gene calls are TRBV7-6 and TRBJ1-1; the D is unclear. The V gene's germline CDR1 is SGHVS and CDR2 FNYEAQ. V was cut by 5 bases and J by 5 bases, with 15 bases left in between. The length of the CDR3 is 14 residues. The CDR3 DNA follows: TGTGCCAGCAGCCCGTCTTATTTGGGGACTGAAGCTTTCTTT. Translated, it gives CASSPSYLGTEAFF.